This section outlines one T cell receptor (beta chain) sequence together with its context. Its antigen is undetermined. This sample was included in a study of shared clonotypes between healthy human individuals. CD45RO negativity and positive selection for CCR7 defined naive CD8 cells, a population that excluded terminally differentiated effector memory CD45RA+ cells. Trimming pared 0 bases from V and 4 bases from J, leaving 10 bases between. The CDR3 contains 15 residues. Germline values: CDR1 LGHNA, CDR2 YSLEER. Authors' data handling: In the immunoSEQ data, sequences were junction-only and lacked quality scores, so filtering differed. The protocol was immunoSEQ multiplex PCR, while the TCRdb copy is restricted to in-frame clones and leaves out a portion. That table supplies the V and J calls and clone size; D and trimming were determined from the DNA. Of under 1 million clones in the sample, just over 95% were seen once.

Study outcomes and limitations: Measured sharing among donors was expected to vary with sequencing depth.

The specimen sequenced was naive CD8+ T cells sorted from blood. The receptor's source is a young man in good health. The chain employs TRBV4-3 and TRBJ2-1; a weak D match, TRBD2 (6 bases). The CDR3 is CASSQDQGRYNEQFF. The CDR3 coding sequence is TGCGCCAGCAGCCAAGATCAAGGGAGGTACAATGAGCAGTTCTTC.